This T cell receptor beta chain was sequenced for a study of memory CD4+ T cells and cytomegalovirus serostatus. Some clones are missing from TCRdb's copy, which holds only in-frame ones; the method was immunoSEQ multiplex PCR. The sample shows about 57,000 clones, under 80% of them seen only once. Study-wide findings and caveats: The CMV-associated TCR signature appears largely within the CD4+ memory repertoire. Each of some 67 CMV-associated TCRbeta sequences occurred in one to five individuals.

The table lists this clone with a count of one. Its antigen is as yet unknown. V shed 5 bases and J 4 bases; nucleotides not matched to a gene: 4. CDR3 length equals 13 residues. CDR1 is KGHSH, CDR2 LQKENI, per germline. Single viable CD3+CD4+CD8-CD45RO+ cells were sorted as the memory CD4+ T cells. The chain uses TRBV18 and TRBJ1-2, with 7 positions matching TRBD1. The clonotype originates from an adult in good health and CMV-seronegative. Sequences were obtained from memory CD4+ T cells from blood. CDR3 sequence (DNA): TGTGCCAGCTCATCCGGGACAGTCTATGGCTACACCTTC. Translating it yields CASSSGTVYGYTF.